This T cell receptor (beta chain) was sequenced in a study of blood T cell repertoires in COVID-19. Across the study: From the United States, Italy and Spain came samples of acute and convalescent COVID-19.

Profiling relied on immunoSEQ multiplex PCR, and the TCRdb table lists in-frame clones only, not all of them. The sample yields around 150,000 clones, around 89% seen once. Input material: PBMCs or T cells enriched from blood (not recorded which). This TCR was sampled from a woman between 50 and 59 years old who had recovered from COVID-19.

CDR3 DNA: TGTGCCACCCTAACCGCACCCTACAATGAGCAGTTCTTC. Translation gives CATLTAPYNEQFF. This sequence joins TRBV6-5 and TRBJ2-1; D gene unclear. CDR3 length equals 13 residues. Germline V gene data show CDR1 as MNHEY and CDR2 as SVGAGI. With 10 bases removed from V and 2 bases from J, the gap between germline ends came to 12 bases.